This TCR beta chain was obtained from a study of neurological immune-mediated disorders. The CDR3 sequence is 12 residues long. Germline V gene data show CDR1 as DFQATT and CDR2 as SNEGSKA (reference sequence). V shed 4 bases and J shed 7 bases, with 14 bases lying between them. The team produced cDNA through 5'RACE using 10-nucleotide random UMIs. Each CDR3 protein gets one entry after TCRdb re-called the 5' RACE reads with MiXCR. The sample has 40,000 to 60,000 distinct CDR3 sequences; roughly 14% are singletons. The time point: longitudinal time-point 2. This clonotype came up once. The sample consisted of PBMCs. The chain links TRBV20-1 to TRBJ2-7, with D possibly TRBD2 on 6 matching bases. The clonotype comes from a male donor with HTLV-1-associated myelopathy (HAM/TSP). CDR3 amino acids: CSANKGGPEQYF. CDR3 nucleotide sequence: TGCAGTGCTAACAAAGGAGGGCCGGAGCAGTACTTC.